This TCR beta chain is drawn from a study of blood T cell repertoires in COVID-19. Overall study context: Material from acute and convalescent COVID-19 was sourced from the United States, Italy and Spain.

Germline V CDR1 and CDR2: MGHRA, YSYEKL. The CDR3 covers 15 residues. J gave up 3 bases and V 4 bases, and 4 bases lay outside the gene matches. Source study methods: Reference gene primer amplification in the assay estimated nucleated cell counts. Data came from immunoSEQ multiplex PCR; TCRdb stores just in-frame clones and leaves some out. That table is the source of V, J and clone size, and D and trimming were worked out from the DNA. The table records about 100,000 clones, approximately 80% of them present only once. The V gene is TRBV4-1, the J gene TRBJ2-7; 12 positions agree with TRBD2. The specimen was peripheral blood. This clonotype originated in a man aged 65 to 79 with active or convalescent COVID-19. CDR3 residues: CASSRGLAGIYEQYF. The DNA of the CDR3 is TGCGCCAGCAGCCGCGGACTAGCGGGGATCTACGAGCAGTACTTC.